This T cell receptor beta chain was sequenced during a study of T cells in Graves' hyperthyroidism and ophthalmopathy. Background on the study: Peripheral blood was secured at the point of initial diagnosis, before any treatment.

Authors of the study amplified TCR beta CDR3 regions from RNA transcripts. The primer set for the first-round RT-PCR of the TCR CDR3 was HTBI. In TCRdb, the multiplex PCR reads were re-called with MiXCR into one record per CDR3 protein. The sample includes approximately 620,000 distinct CDR3 sequences, around 16% of them seen just once. This clonotype originated in a woman aged 40 to 49 with Graves' ophthalmopathy. The material sequenced was blood.

CDR3 region: CASRNLANYGYTF. The CDR3 bases are TGTGCCAGCAGAAATCTAGCTAACTATGGCTACACCTTC. This sequence joins TRBV6-1 and TRBJ1-2; D unclear. Germline V gene data show CDR1 as MNHNS and CDR2 as SASEGT. The CDR3 spans 13 residues. V was pared by 6 bases and J by 0 bases, with 8 bases between.